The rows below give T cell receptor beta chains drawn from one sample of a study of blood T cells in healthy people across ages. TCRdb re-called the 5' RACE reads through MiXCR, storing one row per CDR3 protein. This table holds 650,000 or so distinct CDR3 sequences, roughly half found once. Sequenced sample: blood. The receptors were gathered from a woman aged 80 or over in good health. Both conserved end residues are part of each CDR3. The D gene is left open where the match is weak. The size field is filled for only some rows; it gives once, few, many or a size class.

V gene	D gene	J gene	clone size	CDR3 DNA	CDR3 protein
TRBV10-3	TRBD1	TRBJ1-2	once	TGTGCCATCAGTGATTCCATACAGGGGGCTGAGGGCTACACCTTC	CAISDSIQGAEGYTF
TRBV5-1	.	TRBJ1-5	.	TGCGCCAGCAGCTTGGATGGGGGACGGGGCAATCAGCCCCAGCATTTT	CASSLDGGRGNQPQHF
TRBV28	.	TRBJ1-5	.	TGTGCCAGCACCACGGCCCGGGCGAATCAGCCCCAGCATTTT	CASTTARANQPQHF
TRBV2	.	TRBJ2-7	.	TGTGCCAGCAGGAGACAGAACGTAGGGAATGAGCAGTACTTC	CASRRQNVGNEQYF
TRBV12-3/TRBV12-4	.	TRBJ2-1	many	TGTGCCAGCAGTTTAGAGGTCTGGAACAATGAGCAGTTCTTC	CASSLEVWNNEQFF
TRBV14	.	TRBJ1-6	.	TGTGCCAGCAGCCAAGCGAGGGGGTCACCCCTCCACTTT	CASSQARGSPLHF
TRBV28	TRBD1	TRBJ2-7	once	TGTGCCAGCAGCCCAGGGGGAAAGGGCGACGAGCAGTACTTC	CASSPGGKGDEQYF
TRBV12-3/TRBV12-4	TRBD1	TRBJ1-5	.	TGTGCCAGCATGCGACAGGGAGGACAGCCCCAGCATTTT	CASMRQGGQPQHF
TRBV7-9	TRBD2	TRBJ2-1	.	TGTGCCAGCAGCTTTAGCGGGGGGCGCTACAATGAGCAGTTCTTC	CASSFSGGRYNEQFF
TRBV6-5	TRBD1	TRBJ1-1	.	TGTGCCAGCAGACGTGACAGGGGCTCGAACACTGAAGCTTTCTTT	CASRRDRGSNTEAFF
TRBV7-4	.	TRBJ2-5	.	TGTGCCAGCAGCCTGGGTTTCGGTGGTAGCGTGGAGACCCAGTACTTC	CASSLGFGGSVETQYF
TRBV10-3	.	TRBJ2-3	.	TGTGCCATCAGCAGGGGAGAAGATACGCAGTATTTT	CAISRGEDTQYF
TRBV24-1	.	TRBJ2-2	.	TGTGCCACCAGTGTCAGACAGGCCGCGAACACCGGGGAGCTGTTTTTT	CATSVRQAANTGELFF
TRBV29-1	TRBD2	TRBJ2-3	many	TGCAGCGGGGGGACTAGCACCGTAGATACGCAGTATTTT	CSGGTSTVDTQYF
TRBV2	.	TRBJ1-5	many	TGTGCCAGCAGTGAAGCCCGACAGCCCCAGCATTTT	CASSEARQPQHF
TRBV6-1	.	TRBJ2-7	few	TGTGCCAGCAGCTCTAGACTTGCCGGGACTGGTCTACCCTACGAGCAGTACTTC	CASSSRLAGTGLPYEQYF
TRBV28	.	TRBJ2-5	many	TGTGCCAGCAGTTTGAATCGGCTAGCGAAAGAGACCCAGTACTTC	CASSLNRLAKETQYF
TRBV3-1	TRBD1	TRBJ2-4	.	TGTGCCAGCAGCCAAGCGGACAGGGCCGAAAACATTCAGTACTTC	CASSQADRAENIQYF
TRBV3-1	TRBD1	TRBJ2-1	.	TGTGCCAGCAGCTACACAGGGGCATCCTACAATGAGCAGTTCTTC	CASSYTGASYNEQFF
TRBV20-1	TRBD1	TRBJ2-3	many	TGCAGCGCTAGGGGAATTCCGGGACAGCTCACAGATACGCAGTATTTT	CSARGIPGQLTDTQYF
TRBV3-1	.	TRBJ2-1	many	TGTGCCAGCAGCCAGCCCCTCTCGAGGAGTGAGCAGTTCTTC	CASSQPLSRSEQFF
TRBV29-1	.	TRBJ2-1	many	TGCAGCGTTGCTTGGTTATCAGGACAGTCGAGGTCTGTGGGAACTAATGAGCAGTTCTTC	CSVAWLSGQSRSVGTNEQFF
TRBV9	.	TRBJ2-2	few	TGTGCCAGCAGCGTAGTTCCAGGGAACACCGGGGAGCTGTTTTTT	CASSVVPGNTGELFF
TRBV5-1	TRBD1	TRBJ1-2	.	TGCGCCAGCAGCTTAGTAGGACAGGGAGGACGCTACACCTTC	CASSLVGQGGRYTF
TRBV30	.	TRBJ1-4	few	TGTGCCTGGAGCGACGGAAGTAATGAAAAACTGTTTTTT	CAWSDGSNEKLFF
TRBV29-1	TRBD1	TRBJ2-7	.	TGCAGCGTTCTCAAATTACAGGGGATCAGGTACGAGCAGTACTTC	CSVLKLQGIRYEQYF
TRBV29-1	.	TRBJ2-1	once	TGCAGCGTTGAGGGCCCAGGGTTCCACAATGAGCAGTTCTTC	CSVEGPGFHNEQFF
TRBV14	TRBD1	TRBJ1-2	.	TGTGCCAGCAGCCAACGGGACAGGGGGCGCTTCTATGGCTACACCTTC	CASSQRDRGRFYGYTF
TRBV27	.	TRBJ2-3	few	TGTGCCAGCAGTTTATCATGGCGGGCCACAGATACGCAGTATTTT	CASSLSWRATDTQYF
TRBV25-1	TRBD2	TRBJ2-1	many	TGTGCCAGCAGTGTTCTAGCGGGGGGCGCATACAATGAGCAGTTCTTC	CASSVLAGGAYNEQFF
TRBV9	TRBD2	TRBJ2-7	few	TGTGCCAGCAGCGTTAGCGGGTTTACCTACGAGCAGTACTTC	CASSVSGFTYEQYF
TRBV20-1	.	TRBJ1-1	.	TGCAGTGCTAGGCCCCAAATAAACACTGAAGCTTTCTTT	CSARPQINTEAFF
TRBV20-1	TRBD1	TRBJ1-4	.	TGCAGTGCTAGAGCTGGGGCAGGGGGTGAAAAACTGTTTTTT	CSARAGAGGEKLFF
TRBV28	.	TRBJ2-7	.	TGTGCCAGCAGTTCCATGACAGCCATCTACGAGCAGTACTTC	CASSSMTAIYEQYF
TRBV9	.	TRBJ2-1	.	TGTGCCAGCAGCGTAGGCGCTGATCCGGGTGGGAGTGAGCAGTTCTTC	CASSVGADPGGSEQFF
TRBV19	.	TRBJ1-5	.	TGTGCCAGTAGTATATGGGCGGCAGATTATAGCAATCAGCCCCAGCATTTT	CASSIWAADYSNQPQHF
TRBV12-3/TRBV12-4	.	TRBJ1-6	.	TGTGCCAGCAGTTTCGGAGGGGCACCCCTCCACTTT	CASSFGGAPLHF
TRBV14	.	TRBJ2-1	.	TGTGCCAGCAGCCAAGACCTCCAGGACCCTCCGGGGGATGAGCAGTTCTTC	CASSQDLQDPPGDEQFF
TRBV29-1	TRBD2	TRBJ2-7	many	TGCAGCGCCATCTTTCCGCTAGCGGGTAGTATCTACGAGCAGTACTTC	CSAIFPLAGSIYEQYF
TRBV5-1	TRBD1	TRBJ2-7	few	TGCGCCAGCAGCTCCAACAGGGGGCTATCCTACGAGCAGTACTTC	CASSSNRGLSYEQYF
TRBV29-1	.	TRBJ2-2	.	TGCAGCGTTGCAGGCGCGAACACCGGGGAGCTGTTTTTT	CSVAGANTGELFF
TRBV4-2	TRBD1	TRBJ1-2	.	TGTGCCAGCAGCCAAGAGGGACAGGGGGCCTATGGCTACACCTTC	CASSQEGQGAYGYTF
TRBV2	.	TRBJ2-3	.	TGTGCCAGCAGTGAAACACGTTCTAGCACAGATACGCAGTATTTT	CASSETRSSTDTQYF
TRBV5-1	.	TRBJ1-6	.	TGCGCCAGCAGCTTCACCGGAGGGCCGATCCCCCTCCACTTT	CASSFTGGPIPLHF
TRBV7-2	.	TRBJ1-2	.	TGTGCCAGCAGCTTAGCGTTGTTCGGACGGTTCACACCTTCCTCTCATAACTATGGCTACACCTTC	CASSLALFGRFTPSSHNYGYTF
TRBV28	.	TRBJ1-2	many	TGTGCCAGCAGAACTTGGGGGGAGGTCTATGGCTACACCTTC	CASRTWGEVYGYTF
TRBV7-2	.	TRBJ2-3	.	TGTGCCAGCAGCTTTAGTGCTAGCTATACAGATACGCAGTATTTT	CASSFSASYTDTQYF